Listed below are T cell receptor beta chains from one sample, sequenced in a study of vaccination and CD4 T cells after COVID-19. TCRdb itself ran the PCR reads through MiXCR, one entry per CDR3 protein. The sample includes approximately 7,600 distinct CDR3 sequences, roughly 49% seen only once; the top ten take approximately 15%. Their specific antigens are unknown. Sample: CD4+ T cells from blood, cultured in vitro. These TCRs come from a human donor in good health. The CDR3 runs from the conserved cysteine through the conserved F or W. Fields, in order: CDR3 DNA, CDR3 protein, D gene, J gene, clone size, V gene. A D gene is named only where the DNA matches it firmly. The size field is filled for only some rows; it gives once, few, many or a size class.

TGTGCCAGTAGTATTGCAGGGACTAACTATGGCTACACCTTC,CASSIAGTNYGYTF,.,TRBJ1-2,few,TRBV19
TGTGCCAGCAGTCCGCGCGGTACGGTAGGCACTGAAGCTTTCTTT,CASSPRGTVGTEAFF,.,TRBJ1-1,few,TRBV27
TGTGCCAGCAGTGAAGTTTGGAATGAGCAGTTCTTC,CASSEVWNEQFF,.,TRBJ2-1,.,TRBV2
TGTGTCAGCAGTTCGGACAGGGACAATCAGCCCCAGCATTTT,CVSSSDRDNQPQHF,TRBD1,TRBJ1-5,.,TRBV6-5
TGTGCCAGCAGCCCGACGACAGGGACCCAGTACTTC,CASSPTTGTQYF,.,TRBJ2-5,once,TRBV12-3/TRBV12-4
TGTGCCAGCAGCTTACGGACTAGCGGGATAGGTACCGGGGAGCTGTTTTTT,CASSLRTSGIGTGELFF,TRBD2,TRBJ2-2,few,TRBV7-6
TGTGCCAGCAGTTCCGTAGGGGTCGCTGAAGCTTTCTTT,CASSSVGVAEAFF,.,TRBJ1-1,.,TRBV28
TGTGCCAGCAGCTGGTGGGCTCCGGGCACCGGGGAGCTGTTTTTT,CASSWWAPGTGELFF,.,TRBJ2-2,.,TRBV27
TGCAGTGCTAGGACAGGGGTTAATCAGCCCCAGCATTTT,CSARTGVNQPQHF,TRBD1,TRBJ1-5,.,TRBV20-1
TGTGCCAGCAGTATCCAGAATAGCAATCAGCCCCAGCATTTT,CASSIQNSNQPQHF,.,TRBJ1-5,few,TRBV27
TGTGCCAGCAGTAAAGACAGAAACTATGGCTACACCTTC,CASSKDRNYGYTF,.,TRBJ1-2,.,TRBV7-6
TGTGCCTGGAGTGTACGCGTGACAGGGGCTAACTATGGCTACACCTTC,CAWSVRVTGANYGYTF,TRBD1,TRBJ1-2,.,TRBV30
TGCAGTGCATCCGGGACAGGGGGGGCCTACGAGCAGTACTTC,CSASGTGGAYEQYF,TRBD1,TRBJ2-7,.,TRBV20-1
TGTGCCTGGCTGGGAGCCCTCTATGGCTACACCTTC,CAWLGALYGYTF,.,TRBJ1-2,.,TRBV30
TGTGCCACCGGAGTGGGGGGGGGGCCCGGGAGCACAGATACGCAGTATTTT,CATGVGGGPGSTDTQYF,.,TRBJ2-3,.,TRBV24-1
TGTGCCAGCAGCAAACCCTTCTCCTATAATTCACCCCTCCACTTT,CASSKPFSYNSPLHF,.,TRBJ1-6,large,TRBV11-2
TGTGCCAGCAGCCGCATCGGACAGACCTCTGGAAACACCATATATTTT,CASSRIGQTSGNTIYF,.,TRBJ1-3,.,TRBV7-4
TGTGCCAGCAGCCAAGCGGAGACCCAGTACTTC,CASSQAETQYF,.,TRBJ2-5,.,TRBV14
TGTGCCACCAGCAAGGCGGGAGGAATAGATACGCAGTATTTT,CATSKAGGIDTQYF,TRBD2,TRBJ2-3,.,TRBV15
TGCAGCGTTGTGGTAGGTCTATTGACCCAGTACTTC,CSVVVGLLTQYF,.,TRBJ2-5,.,TRBV29-1
TGCAGCGCCGATCTCCCCGGGGGCTGGCAAGAGACCCAGTACTTC,CSADLPGGWQETQYF,.,TRBJ2-5,.,TRBV29-1
TGCGCCAGCAGCCGGACGGGGTCCGTGGGTCAGCCCCAGCATTTT,CASSRTGSVGQPQHF,.,TRBJ1-5,.,TRBV5-1
TGTGCCAGAAGCTTAGGTGAAGCTTTCTTT,CARSLGEAFF,.,TRBJ1-1,.,TRBV5-3
TGCGCCAGCAGCCCCAGAGGGGGGTGGGATTCACCCCTCCACTTT,CASSPRGGWDSPLHF,.,TRBJ1-6,.,TRBV5-1
TGTGCCACCGCTGCGGAAGGGGAGACCCAGTACTTC,CATAAEGETQYF,.,TRBJ2-5,.,TRBV24-1
TGTGCCAGCAGGGGGACAGGGGGCCCCCATCAGCCCCAGCATTTT,CASRGTGGPHQPQHF,TRBD1,TRBJ1-5,few,TRBV6-1
TGTGCCAGCAGCAGGAGTTTTGACACTGAAGCTTTCTTT,CASSRSFDTEAFF,.,TRBJ1-1,.,TRBV6-4
TGTGCCAGCAGTTATTCTGGGTTGGGTAATCAGCCCCAGCATTTT,CASSYSGLGNQPQHF,.,TRBJ1-5,.,TRBV6-2/TRBV6-3
TGTGCCAGCAGCTTAGCGGGTCCTTCCAGACCCCTCCACTTT,CASSLAGPSRPLHF,.,TRBJ1-6,few,TRBV7-2
TGCAGCGCCGCTTGGAAGTTGAGGGACACTGAAGCTTTCTTT,CSAAWKLRDTEAFF,.,TRBJ1-1,.,TRBV29-1
TGCAGTGCTAGTAGGGGACAGGGGGGCGGTCAGCCCCAGCATTTT,CSASRGQGGGQPQHF,TRBD1,TRBJ1-5,.,TRBV20-1
TGCAGTGCTACCGACTTGGACAGGGGCTATGGCTACACCTTC,CSATDLDRGYGYTF,TRBD1,TRBJ1-2,.,TRBV20-1
TGTGCCAGCAGTTATGGGCTAGCGGGACCAGATACGCAGTATTTT,CASSYGLAGPDTQYF,TRBD2,TRBJ2-3,.,TRBV6-5
TGCAGTGCTGACAGACTAGCGGGGGGGGGAGAGCAGTACTTC,CSADRLAGGGEQYF,TRBD2,TRBJ2-7,.,TRBV20-1
TGTGCCAGCAGCAGGGACAGCAGCTCCTACAATGAGCAGTTCTTC,CASSRDSSSYNEQFF,TRBD1,TRBJ2-1,.,TRBV7-8
TGTGCCACCTCAAGGGACTTATTCACCTACAATGAGCAGTTCTTC,CATSRDLFTYNEQFF,.,TRBJ2-1,.,TRBV7-2
TGTGCCAGCAGTTACTACGGGACGGCTACCTACGAGCAGTACTTC,CASSYYGTATYEQYF,.,TRBJ2-7,.,TRBV6-7
TGTGCCAGTAGGACGACAGCTACGTTCGGCTACACCTTC,CASRTTATFGYTF,.,TRBJ1-2,.,TRBV19
TGCAGTGCTAGAGACTCGCGGGGGGGCACAGATACGCAGTATTTT,CSARDSRGGTDTQYF,TRBD2,TRBJ2-3,once,TRBV20-1
TGCGCCAGCAGTGAGTTACGCCAGGGTATTTTTGGCTACACCTTC,CASSELRQGIFGYTF,.,TRBJ1-2,.,TRBV10-2
TGTGCCAGCAGTGACAGGGCTGAAGCTTTCTTT,CASSDRAEAFF,TRBD1,TRBJ1-1,.,TRBV12-3/TRBV12-4
TGTGCCAGCAGTTCCGACAGATTGGGCATTCAGTACTTC,CASSSDRLGIQYF,.,TRBJ2-4,medium-sized,TRBV27
TGTGCCAGCAGTTACTCGTTTAAGAACAGGGACTACGAGCAGTACTTC,CASSYSFKNRDYEQYF,.,TRBJ2-7,few,TRBV6-5
TGTGCCTCTTCGCGGAAGTCCTATGGCTACACCTTC,CASSRKSYGYTF,.,TRBJ1-2,.,TRBV10-3
TGTGCCATCAGTGAGCCGGACAGGTTTATCATGAACACTGAAGCTTTCTTT,CAISEPDRFIMNTEAFF,TRBD1,TRBJ1-1,few,TRBV10-3
TGTGCCAGCAGTCCCCTTTACTCCACAGATACGCAGTATTTT,CASSPLYSTDTQYF,.,TRBJ2-3,.,TRBV28
TGCGCCAGCAGCAAGACTAGCGGGGGGGCTGTTGAGCAGTTCTTC,CASSKTSGGAVEQFF,TRBD2,TRBJ2-1,.,TRBV5-1
TGTGCCAGCAGGATCTGGGGTTTAGCCGGGGAGACCCAGTACTTC,CASRIWGLAGETQYF,.,TRBJ2-5,.,TRBV6-1
TGTGCCACCAGCGGCCGCAGGGCGACCGGTGGTGGCTACACCTTC,CATSGRRATGGGYTF,.,TRBJ1-2,few,TRBV15
TGTGCCAGCAGTCGCGAACAGGGGGCGCGTTATGGCTACACCTTC,CASSREQGARYGYTF,TRBD1,TRBJ1-2,.,TRBV6-4
TGTGCCAGCATTTCTGGTTTGGCGACCCACTTC,CASISGLATHF,.,TRBJ2-7,few,TRBV6-1
TGTGCCAGCAGCTTAGCTCCAGCGGGGCGGCCGGTTGGATCCTACGAGCAGTACTTC,CASSLAPAGRPVGSYEQYF,TRBD2,TRBJ2-7,.,TRBV11-2
TGTGCCAGCAGCTCATACAGGGTAACGGACGGGGAGCTGTTTTTT,CASSSYRVTDGELFF,.,TRBJ2-2,.,TRBV11-3